In its sample, the clone carrying this TCR beta chain was seen many times. Its specificity is unknown. This record belongs to a study of regulatory T cells in long-lasting Graves disease. The CDR3 totals 14 residues. Germline assignment: CDR1 KGHSH and CDR2 LQKENI. Trimming left V 3 bases short and J 4 bases short, with 12 bases between. Time point reported: newly diagnosed GD, antithyroid drugs for less than 3 months. RNA from PBMCs was the source of the TCR library. Study-wide results and limits: Clonotypes that were public and shared totalled approximately 3,000 in persistent patients versus 966 in new patients.

HTBI primers from iRepertoire and Arm-PCR of CDR3 regions yielded the TCR beta libraries. TCRdb reanalysed the multiplex PCR reads using MiXCR and keeps one entry per CDR3 protein. The sample has roughly 560,000 distinct CDR3 sequences, 15% to 20% seen once. The same sample was also used in a study of T cells in Graves' hyperthyroidism and ophthalmopathy.

Sequencing was performed on peripheral blood mononuclear cells (PBMCs), taken at new diagnosis, from a patient treated with antithyroid drugs. The TCR was taken from a middle-aged woman with Graves disease. This sequence joins TRBV18 and TRBJ1-1; maybe TRBD1 (6 bases). The CDR3 nucleotides read TGTGCCAGCTCACCTCGGGACACGGGCACTGAAGCTTTCTTT. It translates to CASSPRDTGTEAFF.